Following are 12 T cell receptor beta chains from one sample sequenced in a study of T cell responses to AZD1222 COVID-19 vaccine. Clones were sequenced by immunoSEQ multiplex PCR, and TCRdb holds only the in-frame ones, with some missing. The sample comprises around 120,000 clones, approximately 89% of which are singletons, and about 4.9% rests with the top ten. The sequences come from peripheral blood, collected on day 0 of AZD1222 vaccination. These receptor sequences come from an adult in good health.

The J gene is TRBJ2-2, the V gene TRBV4-1, with 7 nucleotides matching TRBD1. Trimming removed 4 bases from V and 4 bases from J; junction bases left unmatched: 6. CDR1 is MGHRA, CDR2 YSYEKL, per germline. The CDR3 has 15 amino acids. The CDR3 nucleotides read TGCGCCAGCAGCCCACCGGGACAGACCACCGGGGAGCTGTTTTTT. It specifies CASSPPGQTTGELFF.

This rearrangement joins TRBV7-2 to TRBJ1-6; the match to TRBD1 covers 11 bases. There are 16 residues in the CDR3. The J segment lost 7 bases and the V segment lost 3 bases, leaving 5 bases of the junction unmatched. Germline values: CDR1 SGHTA, CDR2 FQGNSA. This CDR3 reads CASSLVGTGGNSPLHF. Written as DNA, the CDR3 is TGTGCCAGCAGCTTGGTCGGGACAGGGGGAAATTCACCCCTCCACTTT.

Concerning this clone: Other DNA sequences in this specimen translate into the identical CDR3. This chain joins TRBV5-1 and TRBJ2-5, with 13 bases matching TRBD2. The CDR3 covers 16 residues. Germline V gives CDR1 SGHRS, CDR2 YFSETQ. V was clipped by 4 bases and J by 4 bases; unmatched bases: 7. CDR3 in DNA: TGCGCCAGCAGCGGATCCGGGACTAGCGGGGCAGAGACCCAGTACTTC. It translates to CASSGSGTSGAETQYF.

V usage is TRBV28 and J usage is TRBJ1-1; D not resolved. V lost 3 bases and J lost 1, with 9 bases in between. Germline V gene data show CDR1 as MDHEN and CDR2 as SYDVKM. CDR3 length equals 14 residues. This CDR3 is CASSFTWGNTEAFF. The DNA of the CDR3 is TGTGCCAGCAGTTTTACTTGGGGGAACACTGAAGCTTTCTTT.

This clone appeared a single time. V gene TRBV7-2 combines with J gene TRBJ2-4; D is unclear. V was shortened by 0 bases and J by 0 bases, with 9 bases between the two germline ends. This CDR3 is 16 amino acids long. The germline V gene has CDR1 SGHTA and CDR2 FQGNSA. The CDR3 sequence is CASSLASALAKNIQYF. CDR3 in DNA: TGTGCCAGCAGCTTAGCATCGGCTTTAGCCAAAAACATTCAGTACTTC.

The gene calls are TRBV7-2 and TRBJ1-1; D unclear. Trimming took off 4 bases at V and 3 bases at J, with 12 bases between the two ends. The CDR3 is 14 amino acids. Germline loops: CDR1 SGHTA, CDR2 FQGNSA. CDR3 sequence reads: CASSSRGIYTEAFF. The CDR3 DNA reads TGTGCCAGCAGCTCCCGGGGAATCTACACTGAAGCTTTCTTT.

The chain joins TRBV28 to TRBJ2-1; D is uncertain. CDR3 length: 12 amino acids. V lost 6 bases, J lost 7 bases, and 10 bases lay in between. Germline CDR1 and CDR2: MDHEN and SYDVKM. The CDR3 DNA reads TGTGCCAGCAGCCGCTCAATAAATGAGCAGTTCTTC. Translated: CASSRSINEQFF. Variable domain in full (rest from reference TRBV28 and TRBJ2-1): DVKVTQSSRYLVKRTGEKVFLECVQDMDHENMFWYRQDPGLGLRLIYFSYDVKMKEKGDIPEGYSVSREKKERFSLILESASTNQTSMYLCASSRSINEQFFGPGTRLTVL.

This chain uses TRBV7-8 with TRBJ2-3, with D uncertain. V was cut by 5 bases and J by 6 bases, with 9 bases left in between. The CDR3 has 12 amino acids. Germline CDR1 reads SGHVS; CDR2 reads FQNEAQ. CDR3 nucleotides: TGTGCCAGCAGCCAGAACGATGATACGCAGTATTTT. As protein: CASSQNDDTQYF.

Remarks on this clone: The sample contains more than one DNA sequence encoding this CDR3. This chain's CDR3 is CASSRQGGSYEQYF. The CDR3 nucleotides read TGTGCCAGCAGTCGACAGGGGGGCTCCTACGAGCAGTACTTC. The V and J genes are TRBV6-5 and TRBJ2-7; TRBD1 matches at 9 bases. Trimming removed 5 bases from V and 0 bases from J; junction bases left unmatched: 2. The CDR3 covers 14 residues. CDR1 MNHEY and CDR2 SVGAGI come from the germline V gene.

The CDR3 bases are TGTGCCAGCAGCCAAGATAGACAGGGGGCGGACGATGGCTACACCTTC. Translating it yields CASSQDRQGADDGYTF. The V gene is TRBV4-2, the J gene TRBJ1-2, with 10 bases matching TRBD1. The CDR3 runs 16 residues. In germline, CDR1 is LGHNA, CDR2 YNFKEQ. The V and J ends lost 0 bases and 6 bases, in that order; junction bases with no gene match: 7.

The rearrangement links TRBV4-3 to TRBJ1-1; D not certain. Germline CDR1 and CDR2: LGHNA and YSLEER. The CDR3 runs 15 residues. V lost 0 bases and J lost 5, with 13 bases in between. For the CDR3, the DNA is TGCGCCAGCAGCCAAGAGTGGCAGGTACATACTGAAGCTTTCTTT. It yields the protein CASSQEWQVHTEAFF.

V and J are TRBV7-2 and TRBJ1-5; 8 bases agree with TRBD1. Germline V CDR1 and CDR2: SGHTA, FQGNSA. Trimming at V came to 5 bases and at J to 2 bases, leaving 5 bases not matched to a gene. The CDR3 spans 15 residues. The CDR3 sequence is CASSGMGQGNQPQHF. CDR3 bases: TGTGCCAGCAGCGGGATGGGACAGGGCAATCAGCCCCAGCATTTT.